This passage covers 14 T cell receptor beta chains from one sample sequenced in a study of blood T cell repertoires in COVID-19. Using immunoSEQ multiplex PCR, the repertoire was profiled, and TCRdb retains in-frame clones only, with some absent. The sample contains about 140,000 clones, 65% to 85% of which appear only once. The sequenced sample consisted of peripheral blood. The receptors derive from a human donor in a cohort sampled during active COVID-19.

The chain couples TRBV5-8 to TRBJ2-1, with 9 positions matching TRBD2. The trim removed 0 bases at V and 9 bases at J, leaving 13 bases unmatched. The CDR3 contains 17 residues. Germline-derived CDR1 and CDR2 are SGHTS and YDEGEE. As DNA, the CDR3 is TGTGCCAGCAGCTTGGAAGCCAGACTAGCGGCCAAGGGTGAGCAGTTCTTC. It yields the protein CASSLEARLAAKGEQFF.

As regards this clone: Other DNA sequences in this sample translate to the same CDR3. J is TRBJ2-1 and V is TRBV6-6; TRBD2 agrees at 8 bases. This CDR3 region has 16 residues. Per the germline V gene, CDR1 is MNHNY and CDR2 is SVGAGI (reference sequence). J lost 3 bases, V lost 0 bases, and 4 bases had no gene match. In DNA form, the CDR3 reads TGTGCCAGCAGTTACTCGGCGGGGGGCCTCTACAATGAGCAGTTCTTC. Its protein product is CASSYSAGGLYNEQFF.

The genes are TRBV19 and TRBJ1-5; the match to TRBD1 covers 9 bases. The trim removed 4 bases at V and 6 bases at J, leaving 4 bases unmatched. The CDR3 sequence is 14 residues long. CDR1 and CDR2 from the germline V gene are LNHDA and SQIVND (reference sequence). Here the CDR3 reads CASSTRDRVQPQHF. The DNA for the CDR3 is TGTGCCAGTAGTACCCGGGACAGGGTTCAGCCCCAGCATTTT.

The chain carries TRBV7-2 and TRBJ2-2; 7 nucleotides agree with TRBD2. Germline V lookup: CDR1 SGHTA, CDR2 FQGNSA. V lost 2 bases to trimming and J lost 0 bases; unmatched junction nucleotides: 3. CDR3 length equals 16 residues. Written as DNA, the CDR3 is TGTGCCAGCAGCTTAATTGGGGGGGCGAACACCGGGGAGCTGTTTTTT. Protein: CASSLIGGANTGELFF.

The chain has TRBV7-2 and TRBJ2-4; 8 bases fit TRBD1. The CDR3 contains 15 residues. Germline loops: CDR1 SGHTA, CDR2 FQGNSA. Germline trimming cut 1 base from V and 8 bases from J; bases unmatched to any gene: 7. The CDR3 region has the DNA TGTGCCAGCAGCTTAGAAGGAGGACAGGGACACATTCAGTACTTC. Amino acids: CASSLEGGQGHIQYF.

The genes are TRBV18 and TRBJ2-6; no reliable D call. Germline CDR1 and CDR2: KGHSH and LQKENI. With 3 bases removed from V and 2 bases from J, the gap between germline ends came to 14 bases. The CDR3 consists of 17 residues. For the CDR3, the DNA is TGTGCCAGCTCACCTGACCAGGTGGGCACTGGGGCCAACGTCCTGACTTTC. Translating gives CASSPDQVGTGANVLTF.

V usage is TRBV7-9 and J usage is TRBJ2-7; 13 bases agree with TRBD2. Germline lookup yields CDR1 SEHNR and CDR2 FQNEAQ (reference sequence). This CDR3 is built from 17 residues. The V gene end was trimmed by 6 bases and the J gene end by 0 bases; junction bases not matched to a gene: 8. The CDR3 here is CASSRTSGGRSSYEQYF. The CDR3 coding sequence is TGTGCCAGCAGTCGGACTAGCGGGGGCCGGAGCTCCTACGAGCAGTACTTC.

The rearrangement joins TRBV7-3 to TRBJ2-3; TRBD2 might be the D (6 bases). Germline CDR1 is SGHTA and CDR2 is FQGTGA. V was pared by 5 bases and J by 6 bases, with 21 bases between. CDR3 size: 16 residues. The CDR3 loop reads CASSPGTGAISDTQYF. In DNA, the CDR3 is TGTGCCAGCAGCCCCGGAACGGGAGCCATTTCGGATACGCAGTATTTT.

The chain has TRBV2 and TRBJ1-4, with 9 bases identical to TRBD1. Germline V gene sequence: CDR1 SNHLY, CDR2 FYNNEI. The CDR3 is made up of 15 amino acids. Losses at the gene ends were 5 bases for V and 2 bases for J; bases not matched to a gene: 3. CDR3 in amino acids: CASSSQGATNEKLFF. CDR3 coding DNA: TGTGCCAGCAGTTCACAGGGGGCGACTAATGAAAAACTGTTTTTT.

CDR3 in amino acids: CASSQVDRANQPQHF. CDR3 coding DNA: TGTGCCAGCAGCCAAGTCGACAGGGCCAATCAGCCCCAGCATTTT. The chain carries TRBV4-2 and TRBJ1-5, with TRBD1 matching 7 bases. V shed 1 base, J shed 3 bases, and the junction held 3 bases outside the gene matches. Per germline, CDR1 LGHNA and CDR2 YNFKEQ. CDR3 length equals 15 residues.

Here the CDR3 reads CASSGQTGDYYGYTF. Here the CDR3 DNA reads TGTGCCAGCAGCGGCCAAACAGGGGATTACTATGGCTACACCTTC. The gene calls are TRBV7-6 and TRBJ1-2; TRBD1 matches 7 bases. V dropped 5 bases and J dropped 3; count of bases not matched to a gene: 9. The germline V gene has CDR1 SGHVS and CDR2 FNYEAQ. The CDR3 contains 15 residues.

The chain employs TRBV12-3 or TRBV12-4 and TRBJ2-3; D is unresolved. The CDR3 length is 13 residues. V was clipped by 6 bases and J by 1 base, with 8 bases between them. The CDR3 is CASSPTGTDTQYF. CDR3 bases: TGTGCCAGCAGCCCCACGGGCACAGATACGCAGTATTTT.

The chain uses TRBV4-2 and TRBJ2-5, with D uncertain. Trimming pared 1 base from V and 1 base from J, leaving 10 bases between. The CDR3 covers 15 residues. Germline values: CDR1 LGHNA, CDR2 YNFKEQ. The CDR3 DNA sequence: TGTGCCAGCAGCCAAGTCAGACAATCCCAAGAGACCCAGTACTTC. Amino acid sequence: CASSQVRQSQETQYF.

The J gene is TRBJ1-3, the V gene TRBV3-1 (or the pseudogene TRBV3-2), with a tentative D call TRBD1 (5 bases). The CDR3 sequence is 14 residues long. Germline loops: CDR1 LGHDT, CDR2 YNNKEL (reference sequence). V lost 2 bases and J lost 11, with 16 bases in between. The CDR3 bases are TGTGCCAGCAGCCAAAGACAGAAAATGTCTCCCATATATTTT. Translating gives CASSQRQKMSPIYF.